The clone carrying this T cell receptor (beta chain) was seen a few times. Its antigen is currently unknown. The sample originates from a study of vaccination and CD4 T cells after COVID-19. V lost 8 bases to trimming and J lost 0 bases, with 13 bases between them. This CDR3 contains 14 residues. Germline V gives CDR1 LNHDA, CDR2 SQIVND (reference sequence). Treatment specified: approximately nine-day PBMC culture with coronavirus spike peptide pools or control peptides (ViraFEST assay). Cultured CD4+ T cell DNA was sequenced using the Oncomine TCR Beta short-read assay. Via MiXCR, TCRdb re-called the PCR reads, giving one row per CDR3 protein. The sample has almost 15,000 distinct CDR3 sequences, about a fifth seen once.

V usage is TRBV19 and J usage is TRBJ1-1; D remains ambiguous. The receptor was isolated from a human donor who received a COVID-19 vaccine. This specimen consisted of CD4+ T cells from blood, cultured in vitro, obtained before SARS-CoV-2 vaccination. CDR3 in DNA: TGTGCCAGTCAAAGTAGGGCACTGAACACTGAAGCTTTCTTT. Protein: CASQSRALNTEAFF. The full variable domain, in which reference TRBV19 and TRBJ1-1 provide the parts outside the CDR3, is DGGITQSPKYLFRKEGQNVTLSCEQNLNHDAMYWYRQDPGQGLRLIYYSQIVNDFQKGDIAEGYSVSREKKESFPLTVTSAQKNPTAFYLCASQSRALNTEAFFGQGTRLTVV.